Detailed here is one T cell receptor beta chain. Its antigen is as yet unknown. This specimen comes from a study of cytomegalovirus exposure and HLA in healthy donors. The PCR made use of 60 Vbeta and 13 Jbeta primers. Original processing notes: In a later analysis, the count reached 76 million or so unique TCR beta chains, with approximately 11 million shared. Using immunoSEQ multiplex PCR, the repertoire was profiled, and TCRdb retains in-frame clones only, with some absent. The DNA was the basis for D and trimming; V, J and clone size are from that table. The table lists about 180,000 clones, 81% of them singletons, with 4.9% in the top ten. Study findings and constraints: Rarity marked most TCR sequences, yet some public TCRs occurred in many donors. A later analysis linked about 17,000 TCR beta sequences to HLA alleles at 0.05 false discovery rate. CMV serostatus was the sole immune exposure information available.

The CDR3 loop spans 16 amino acids. The ends lost 1 base at V and 3 bases at J; junction bases unmatched: 4. Germline assignment: CDR1 SEHNR and CDR2 FQNEAQ (reference sequence). This receptor was taken from a woman under 30 in good health and CMV-seropositive. V usage is TRBV7-9 and J usage is TRBJ2-3; 10 bases agree with TRBD2. Material: PBMCs. DNA for the CDR3: TGTGCCAGCAGCTTAGGGTTACTAGCGGGGACAGATACGCAGTATTTT. Residues: CASSLGLLAGTDTQYF.